Below, 24 T cell receptor beta chains from the same sample are listed, as sequenced in a study of blood T cell repertoires in COVID-19. The protocol was immunoSEQ multiplex PCR, while the TCRdb copy is restricted to in-frame clones and leaves out a portion. The sample lists approximately 270,000 clones, approximately 85% seen once, with 0.85% to 1% in the top ten. Input material: peripheral blood. The source of these receptors is a human donor with COVID-19, enrolled during active disease. The donor label of this sample is uncertain.

This clone occurred once. This chain joins TRBV6-5 and TRBJ2-5; TRBD1 might be the D (5 bases). There are 14 residues in the CDR3. Per the germline V gene, CDR1 is MNHEY and CDR2 is SVGAGI. Trimming left V 2 bases short and J 1 base short, with 8 bases between. In nucleotides, the CDR3 is TGTGCCAGCAGTTACGGTGGGGCCCAAGAGACCCAGTACTTC. Translated, it gives CASSYGGAQETQYF.

The rearrangement uses TRBV11-2 and TRBJ1-1, with 8 nucleotides matching TRBD1. The V and J ends lost 6 bases and 4 bases, in that order; junction bases with no gene match: 4. Germline lookup yields CDR1 SGHAT and CDR2 FQNNGV. This CDR3 has 13 residues. Written as DNA, the CDR3 is TGTGCCAGCAGTGGGACAGGAGTCACTGAAGCTTTCTTT. Amino acids: CASSGTGVTEAFF.

This clone was observed a single time. The chain joins TRBV5-5 to TRBJ2-2; TRBD1 aligns across 8 bases. Germline assignment: CDR1 SGHKS and CDR2 YYEKEE (reference sequence). Unmatched junction bases numbered 11, after V lost 5 bases and J lost 5 bases. The CDR3 totals 16 residues. The chain's CDR3 is CASREFQGADTGELFF. The CDR3 region has the DNA TGTGCCAGCAGGGAATTCCAGGGGGCGGATACCGGGGAGCTGTTTTTT.

This sequence joins TRBV11-2 and TRBJ2-2, with 9 bases that match TRBD2. Germline CDR1 reads SGHAT; CDR2 reads FQNNGV. With 4 bases clipped from V and 2 bases from J, the junction kept 11 bases outside the gene matches. This CDR3 has 18 amino acids. The chain's CDR3 is CASSSPTSGYPNTGELFF. The CDR3 nucleotides read TGTGCCAGCAGCTCCCCGACTAGCGGATACCCTAACACCGGGGAGCTGTTTTTT.

J is TRBJ2-3 and V is TRBV19, with 16 positions matching TRBD2. Germline V gene lookup returns CDR1 LNHDA and CDR2 SQIVND (reference sequence). The V gene end was trimmed by 7 bases and the J gene end by 6 bases; junction bases not matched to a gene: 1. The CDR3 is made up of 14 amino acids. The CDR3 here is CASTGLAGGDTQYF. DNA of the CDR3: TGTGCCAGTACGGGACTAGCGGGGGGGGATACGCAGTATTTT.

The chain links TRBV18 to TRBJ2-1; TRBD2 agrees at 11 bases. The CDR3 has 17 amino acids. Germline trimming cut 6 bases from V and 0 bases from J; bases unmatched to any gene: 7. CDR1 KGHSH and CDR2 LQKENI come from the germline V gene. The CDR3 DNA reads as TGTGCCAGCTCGTCCGGGACTAGCGGACGCTCCTACAATGAGCAGTTCTTC. Translation gives CASSSGTSGRSYNEQFF.

The chain combines TRBV6-2 or TRBV6-3 with TRBJ1-5, with TRBD1 matching over 8 bases. V shed 5 bases and J 4 bases; nucleotides not matched to a gene: 7. Germline V gene data show CDR1 as MNHEY and CDR2 as SVGEGT. This CDR3 is 15 amino acids long. CDR3 nucleotides: TGTGCCAGCAGTCCCTCGGGACAGGCAAATCAGCCCCAGCATTTT. This codes for CASSPSGQANQPQHF.

V usage is TRBV3-1 (or the pseudogene TRBV3-2) and J usage is TRBJ2-1, with TRBD2 matching 9 bases. Germline trimming cut 4 bases from V and 7 bases from J; bases unmatched to any gene: 5. This CDR3 spans 14 amino acids. Per germline, CDR1 LGHDT and CDR2 YNNKEL (reference sequence). The CDR3 loop reads CASSLAGVTNEQFF. In nucleotides, the CDR3 is TGTGCCAGCAGCCTAGCGGGAGTTACAAATGAGCAGTTCTTC.

V and J are TRBV7-3 and TRBJ2-1; TRBD2 matches 10 bases. Germline V gives CDR1 SGHTA, CDR2 FQGTGA. The CDR3 has 16 amino acids. V shed 0 bases and J 6 bases; nucleotides not matched to a gene: 5. This CDR3 is CASSLTPAGGLNEQFF. DNA for the CDR3: TGTGCCAGCAGCTTAACGCCAGCGGGAGGGCTCAATGAGCAGTTCTTC.

There are a few counts of this clone. V and J are TRBV7-9 and TRBJ2-5; 7 positions agree with TRBD2. The V gene's germline CDR1 is SEHNR and CDR2 FQNEAQ (reference sequence). The length of the CDR3 is 13 residues. V trimming: 8 bases; J trimming: 4 bases; junction bases outside the gene matches: 7. CDR3 nucleotides: TGTGCCAGCTATACTAGCGCACTAGAGACCCAGTACTTC. This translates into CASYTSALETQYF.

This rearrangement joins TRBV3-1 (or the pseudogene TRBV3-2) to TRBJ2-2; D is perhaps TRBD2 (5 bases). Germline V gene lookup returns CDR1 LGHDT and CDR2 YNNKEL (reference sequence). Trimming shortened V by 2 bases and J by 0 bases, and 13 bases separated the two germline ends. The CDR3 sequence is 17 residues long. This CDR3 reads CASSQLSGIANTGELFF. DNA of the CDR3: TGTGCCAGCAGCCAACTTTCCGGGATCGCGAACACCGGGGAGCTGTTTTTT.

About this clone: The sample carries other DNA sequences with the same CDR3. The chain has TRBV5-1 and TRBJ1-1, with TRBD1 as a possible D gene (6 bases). The V end was cut by 0 bases, the J end by 4 bases, with 7 bases between. CDR1 is SGHRS and CDR2 is YFSETQ in the germline V gene. CDR3 length equals 13 residues. CDR3: CASSLDRATEAFF. The CDR3 bases are TGCGCCAGCAGCTTGGACAGGGCCACTGAAGCTTTCTTT.

This rearrangement joins TRBV5-1 to TRBJ1-1, with 9 bases matching TRBD1. V lost 3 bases to trimming and J lost 3 bases; unmatched junction nucleotides: 3. This CDR3 region has 14 residues. Germline V gene lookup returns CDR1 SGHRS and CDR2 YFSETQ. Written as DNA, the CDR3 is TGCGCCAGCAGCTCCGACAGGGGGGACACTGAAGCTTTCTTT. Amino acids: CASSSDRGDTEAFF.

This chain connects TRBV4-3 to TRBJ1-5, with 8 bases aligning to TRBD1. Germline CDR1 reads LGHNA; CDR2 reads YSLEER. The V and J ends lost 0 bases and 6 bases, in that order; junction bases with no gene match: 1. The length of the CDR3 is 14 residues. The chain's CDR3 is CASSQETGGQPQHF. The CDR3 DNA is TGCGCCAGCAGCCAAGAAACAGGGGGTCAGCCCCAGCATTTT.

This chain links TRBV27 with TRBJ1-2; the D is unclear. Germline CDR1 reads MNHEY; CDR2 reads SMNVEV (reference sequence). Trimming shortened V by 6 bases and J by 8 bases, and 25 bases separated the two germline ends. The CDR3 runs to 16 residues. CDR3 sequence: CASSRSLTSTPNGYTF. CDR3 nucleotide sequence: TGTGCCAGCAGCCGTAGCTTAACCTCCACCCCGAACGGCTACACCTTC.

The genes are TRBV19 and TRBJ2-2, with D possibly matching TRBD1 (6 bases). Germline V CDR1 and CDR2: LNHDA, SQIVND (reference sequence). The CDR3 consists of 14 residues. Trimming shortened V by 8 bases and J by 4 bases, and 14 bases separated the two germline ends. The CDR3, as DNA: TGTGCCAGTCGCACAGGGTTTGGCACCGGGGAGCTGTTTTTT. Its protein is CASRTGFGTGELFF.

The gene calls are TRBV11-2 and TRBJ2-2, with D tentatively TRBD2 (5 bases). Trimming pared 5 bases from V and 6 bases from J, leaving 13 bases between. This CDR3 region has 14 residues. Germline lookup yields CDR1 SGHAT and CDR2 FQNNGV. This CDR3 is CASSRHQAAGELFF. DNA of the CDR3: TGTGCCAGCAGCCGACACCAAGCGGCCGGGGAGCTGTTTTTT.

This rearrangement joins TRBV5-1 to TRBJ2-7; 8 bases fit TRBD2. V was clipped by 4 bases and J by 2 bases; unmatched bases: 11. Per germline, CDR1 SGHRS and CDR2 YFSETQ. The CDR3 sequence is 16 residues long. The DNA of the CDR3 is TGCGCCAGCAGCCGCTTACTAGCGGAAGGGACCTACGAGCAGTACTTC. Encoded protein: CASSRLLAEGTYEQYF.

This clone showed up just once. The same CDR3 also results from other DNA sequences found in this sample. This chain links TRBV3-1 (or the pseudogene TRBV3-2) with TRBJ1-5, with D unresolved. V dropped 1 base and J dropped 3 bases, with 7 bases sitting between them. The CDR3 runs to 14 residues. CDR1 is LGHDT, CDR2 YNNKEL, per germline (reference sequence). The chain's CDR3 is CASSQGRANQPQHF. The CDR3 DNA is TGTGCCAGCAGCCAAGGGAGAGCCAATCAGCCCCAGCATTTT.

The chain links TRBV19 to TRBJ1-4, with 8 bases matching TRBD1. The J segment lost 7 bases and the V segment lost 4 bases, leaving 14 bases of the junction unmatched. The length of the CDR3 is 17 residues. CDR1 and CDR2 from the germline V gene are LNHDA and SQIVND (reference sequence). CDR3 bases: TGTGCCAGTAGTAACCGCGGATCGGACAGGGTTTTTGAAAAACTGTTTTTT. It specifies CASSNRGSDRVFEKLFF.

The chain combines TRBV6-6 with TRBJ1-5, with 10 bases matching TRBD1. The CDR3 runs to 16 residues. Unmatched junction bases numbered 6, after V lost 6 bases and J lost 1 base. Germline CDR1 reads MNHNY; CDR2 reads SVGAGI (reference sequence). CDR3 region: CASSQWGQGSNQPQHF. As DNA, the CDR3 is TGTGCCAGCAGCCAGTGGGGACAGGGGAGCAATCAGCCCCAGCATTTT.

The chain uses TRBV3-1 (or the pseudogene TRBV3-2) and TRBJ2-3; 9 nucleotides line up with TRBD2. Per germline, CDR1 LGHDT and CDR2 YNNKEL (reference sequence). This CDR3 has 15 residues. The V segment lost 8 bases and the J segment 8 bases; nucleotides outside the gene matches: 14. Written as DNA, the CDR3 is TGTGCCAGCTGCCCAACCGCGGGAGGGCTGAGTACGCAGTATTTT. It encodes CASCPTAGGLSTQYF.

The chain carries TRBV12-5 and TRBJ2-3; possibly TRBD1 for D (6 bases). The CDR3 is 15 amino acids. Germline assignment: CDR1 LGHNT and CDR2 FRNRAP. With 2 bases removed from V and 4 bases from J, the gap between germline ends came to 13 bases. The CDR3 nucleotides are TGTGCTAGTGGTTTGCAACCAGGGGCGGCAGATACGCAGTATTTT. This gives the protein CASGLQPGAADTQYF.

The chain carries TRBV28 and TRBJ2-7, with 10 bases lining up with TRBD1. This CDR3 spans 16 amino acids. In germline, CDR1 is MDHEN, CDR2 SYDVKM. The trim removed 6 bases at V and 3 bases at J, leaving 11 bases unmatched. This CDR3 is CASSSRFGTGVYEQYF. Here the CDR3 DNA reads TGTGCCAGCAGCTCCCGTTTCGGGACAGGGGTCTACGAGCAGTACTTC. Full variable domain (outside the CDR3, taken from reference TRBV28 and TRBJ2-7): DVKVTQSSRYLVKRTGEKVFLECVQDMDHENMFWYRQDPGLGLRLIYFSYDVKMKEKGDIPEGYSVSREKKERFSLILESASTNQTSMYLCASSSRFGTGVYEQYFGPGTRLTVT.